What follows describes a single TCR beta chain. Study members were between 18 and 89 years old and lived in some 26 US regions. Clinical history reported by participants formed the basis on which cohorts were assigned. The recovered donors of Cohort 3 showed two negative PCRs, clearance, or symptom resolution. The CDR3 consists of 13 residues. CDR1 is MGHRA and CDR2 is YSYEKL in the germline V gene. V was cut by 1 base and J by 3 bases, with 7 bases left in between. This sample is part of a study of blood T cell repertoires in COVID-19. In the source study's methods: Estimation of nucleated cell counts relied on the amplification of reference gene primers. Profiling relied on immunoSEQ multiplex PCR, and the TCRdb table lists in-frame clones only, not all of them. V, J and clone size are those of that table, while D and trimming were read from the DNA. The sample holds 200,000 to 300,000 clones; more than 70% are singletons and the top ten take roughly 1.9%.

The TCR sequence derives from a woman in her 50s who had recovered from COVID-19. The chain has TRBV4-1 and TRBJ2-7, with D perhaps matching TRBD1 (5 bases). Material for sequencing was PBMCs or T cells enriched from blood (not recorded which). CDR3 sequence reads: CASSQVQGYEQYF. The DNA of the CDR3 is TGCGCCAGCAGCCAAGTTCAGGGCTACGAGCAGTACTTC.